This passage covers 6 T cell receptor beta chains from one sample sequenced in a study of persistence of HIV-infected CD4 T cells. Nonspecific anti-CD3/anti-CD28 bead stimulation represents the broad CD4+ T cell repertoire. Sorting of responding CD4+ T cells relied on upregulated CD40 ligand together with CD69. No antigen has been identified for these receptors. Sequencing used immunoSEQ version 4 in survey mode. Produced via immunoSEQ multiplex PCR; TCRdb's table is partial and in-frame only. This table has tens of thousands of clones, around 90% appearing once. The specimen was CD4+ T cells sorted from PBMCs after 18-hour stimulation, collected from a patient who received antiretroviral therapy. The receptors originated from an adult woman with HIV who was CMV-seropositive.

The chain uses TRBV7-2 and TRBJ2-3; 8 bases agree with TRBD2. The CDR3 has 14 amino acids. Germline V gene data show CDR1 as SGHTA and CDR2 as FQGNSA. V shed 5 bases and J 1 base; nucleotides not matched to a gene: 2. CDR3 in amino acids: CASSQGLGTDTQYF. In DNA, the CDR3 is TGTGCCAGCAGCCAGGGACTAGGCACAGATACGCAGTATTTT.

This chain uses TRBV25-1 with TRBJ1-3; TRBD1 agrees at 8 bases. The germline gives CDR1 MGHDK, CDR2 SYGVNS. The CDR3 covers 13 residues. The V gene end was trimmed by 9 bases and the J gene end by 7 bases; junction bases not matched to a gene: 8. The CDR3 nucleotides read TGTGCCAGTGGACAGGGTTACTGGAACACCATATATTTT. This sequence encodes CASGQGYWNTIYF.

This clone came up once. The chain joins TRBV6-5 to TRBJ1-6; the D gene is possibly TRBD1 (5 bases). V was cut by 8 bases and J by 0 bases, with 11 bases left in between. The CDR3 is 15 amino acids. CDR1 and CDR2 (germline): MNHEY, SVGAGI. This CDR3 reads CASSPGSSYNSPLHF. Written as DNA, the CDR3 is TGTGCCAGCTCCCCAGGGAGCTCCTATAATTCACCCCTCCACTTT.

The rearrangement links TRBV6-5 to TRBJ2-1; 9 positions agree with TRBD1. The junction had 10 bases not matched to a gene; V was cut back by 7 bases and J by 6 bases. The germline V gene has CDR1 MNHEY and CDR2 SVGAGI. The CDR3 spans 15 residues. For the CDR3, the DNA is TGTGCCAGCACGACCGCCGGGACAGGGCCCAATGAGCAGTTCTTC. Amino acid sequence: CASTTAGTGPNEQFF.

This rearrangement joins TRBV4-2 to TRBJ2-7; weak D call: TRBD2 (6 bases). Deletions cut 4 bases from V and 6 bases from J, with 16 bases between. The germline V gene encodes CDR1 LGHNA and CDR2 YNFKEQ. The length of the CDR3 is 14 residues. This CDR3 reads CASSPLGGPGEQYF. DNA of the CDR3: TGTGCCAGCAGCCCCCTTGGAGGGCCGGGCGAGCAGTACTTC.

The chain uses TRBV5-8 and TRBJ1-4, with no clear D. The CDR3 totals 15 residues. Trimming pared 4 bases from V and 2 bases from J, leaving 12 bases between. Germline CDR1 SGHTS, CDR2 YDEGEE. DNA of the CDR3: TGTGCCAGCAGCGTAGGTACCACCACTAATGAAAAACTGTTTTTT. Translating gives CASSVGTTTNEKLFF. The full variable domain, with the rest looked up from reference TRBV5-8 and TRBJ1-4, is EAGVTQSPTHLIKTRGQQATLRCSPISGHTSVYWYQQALGLGLQFLLWYDEGEERNRGNFPPRFSGRQFPNYSSELNVNALELEDSALYLCASSVGTTTNEKLFFGSGTQLSVL.